Many counts were recorded for the clone carrying this T cell receptor beta chain. The read stops 3 residues short of the end of the CDR3; the missing end is completed from the germline J gene. Germline V gene lookup returns CDR1 SGHRS and CDR2 YFSETQ. CDR3 length equals 14 residues. The entry originates in a study of T cell clonality in common variable immunodeficiency. The data were produced by immunoSEQ multiplex PCR, yet TCRdb's version contains in-frame clones alone and is incomplete. The sample holds over 30,000 clones, and no clone turns up only once. The sample taken for sequencing was peripheral blood mononuclear cells. V and J are TRBV5-1 and TRBJ2-2; D might be TRBD1 (6 bases). This sequence originates from a person aged 18 to 70 in good health. The CDR3 here is CASSLDRENSPLFF. The part of the CDR3 DNA that was read is TGCGCCAGCAGCTTGGACAGGGAGAATTCACCG.